Listed below are T cell receptor beta chains from one sample, sequenced in a study of CD8 T cells in ankylosing spondylitis. TCRdb itself ran the 5' RACE reads through MiXCR, one entry per CDR3 protein. The data show roughly 400,000 distinct CDR3 sequences, around 24% seen once. Sequencing used blood, either unsorted or a sorted T cell fraction (not recorded which). The source of these receptors is a male donor with ankylosing spondylitis. CDR3s include the opening cysteine and the closing phenylalanine or tryptophan. Each record gives: clone size, J gene, V gene, D gene, CDR3 DNA, CDR3 protein. A D gene is named only where the DNA matches it firmly. Rows may omit the clone size; those that give it use once, few, many or a size class.

.	TRBJ2-3	TRBV7-8	.	TGTGCCAGCAGCTTCGGGGCTAGCGATACGCAGTATTTT	CASSFGASDTQYF
few	TRBJ1-1	TRBV29-1	.	TGCAGCGTTGAAGGGGGGGGTTGGGCTGAAGCTTTCTTT	CSVEGGGWAEAFF
.	TRBJ2-3	TRBV29-1	.	TGCAGCGTTGGGGGGACTGAAATTGACGATACGCAGTATTTT	CSVGGTEIDDTQYF
.	TRBJ2-7	TRBV18	TRBD1	TGTGCCAGCTCCCCACTAGGACAGGGCGATACCTACGAGCAGTACTTC	CASSPLGQGDTYEQYF
.	TRBJ2-2	TRBV29-1	TRBD2	TGCAGCGTTGAAGGGCTAGCGGGAGCCGGGGAGCTGCTTTTT	CSVEGLAGAGELLF
many	TRBJ2-7	TRBV29-1	TRBD2	TGCAGCGTTTCCCCCTTAGCGGGAGCCTACGAGCAGTACTTC	CSVSPLAGAYEQYF
few	TRBJ2-1	TRBV11-2	.	TGTGCCAGCAGCTTTCGAGGGGTCCCGGGCTCCTACAATGAGCAGTTCTTC	CASSFRGVPGSYNEQFF
few	TRBJ2-1	TRBV11-1	.	TGTGCCAGCAGCTGGGACCCGAGCTCCTACAATGAGCAGTTCTTC	CASSWDPSSYNEQFF
few	TRBJ2-7	TRBV7-9	TRBD2	TGTGCCAGCAGCTTACCGCGGGGGAGCTCCTACGAGCAGTACTTC	CASSLPRGSSYEQYF
.	TRBJ2-7	TRBV3-1	.	TGTGCCAGCAGCCCACCGGGACTGAGGTTTCGGGAGCAGTACTTC	CASSPPGLRFREQYF
.	TRBJ2-7	TRBV28	.	TGTGCCAGCAGCGGTAACTTAGCTCTCTCCTACGAGCAGTACTTC	CASSGNLALSYEQYF
.	TRBJ1-5	TRBV28	.	TGTGCCAGCAGCTCTACAGGGCTGGCGCGCCAGCCCCAGCATTTT	CASSSTGLARQPQHF
.	TRBJ2-1	TRBV6-2/TRBV6-3	.	TGTGCCAGCTTTAGCGGCTACAATGAGCAGTTCTTC	CASFSGYNEQFF
.	TRBJ2-3	TRBV28	.	TGTGCCAGCAGCGGTGCCGGGACTGCCACAGATACGCAGTATTTT	CASSGAGTATDTQYF
few	TRBJ1-6	TRBV5-1	.	TGCGCCAGCAGCTTGGATGACTCGTTAAATTCACCCCTCCACTTT	CASSLDDSLNSPLHF
few	TRBJ2-1	TRBV5-6	.	TGTGCCAGCAGCGGAGCGGTACCCTCCTACAATGAGCAGTTCTTC	CASSGAVPSYNEQFF
.	TRBJ2-1	TRBV5-5	TRBD2	TGTGCCTCCGGACTAGCGGGAGAATTCTATGAGCAGTTCTTC	CASGLAGEFYEQFF
few	TRBJ1-1	TRBV6-1	.	TGTGCCAGCAGTCCTGTAGTCGGGGAAACTGAAGCTTTCTTT	CASSPVVGETEAFF
.	TRBJ1-2	TRBV5-5	TRBD1	TGTGCCAGCAGCCTCCGGGACAGGGGGTGGTCTGGCTACACCTTC	CASSLRDRGWSGYTF
.	TRBJ1-5	TRBV10-3	.	TGTGCCATCAGTGAGTCCCGGGGGGATCAGCCCCAGCATTTT	CAISESRGDQPQHF
.	TRBJ2-2	TRBV4-1	TRBD2	TGCGCCAGCAGCCTGGAGGGCCTAGCGGGAGTATTCGGCACCGGGGAGCTGTTTTTT	CASSLEGLAGVFGTGELFF
few	TRBJ2-1	TRBV28	TRBD2	TGTGCCAGCAAGGCGGGAGTATATTACAATGAGCAGTTCTTC	CASKAGVYYNEQFF
few	TRBJ1-6	TRBV28	.	TGTGCCAGCAGTTTAGTCGAGCCGGGCGTACCCCTCCACTTT	CASSLVEPGVPLHF
.	TRBJ2-1	TRBV6-2/TRBV6-3	TRBD2	TGTGCCAGCAGTCCTAGCGGGAGGGCCTATGAGCAGTTCTTC	CASSPSGRAYEQFF
few	TRBJ1-6	TRBV6-5	TRBD1	TGTGCCAGCAGTTCAAGGGGGCTCTCGGATAATTCACCCCTCCACTTT	CASSSRGLSDNSPLHF
few	TRBJ2-5	TRBV28	.	TGTGCCAGCGAGAGGTTCGAGACCCAGTACTTC	CASERFETQYF
many	TRBJ2-1	TRBV3-1	.	TGTGCCAGCGCTCCGGGACTTCAGTCCAATGAGCAGTTCTTC	CASAPGLQSNEQFF
few	TRBJ2-3	TRBV6-2/TRBV6-3	.	TGTGCCAGCAGGCGAGGAGGGGTAAGCACAGATACGCAGTATTTT	CASRRGGVSTDTQYF
few	TRBJ2-7	TRBV7-2	TRBD2	TGTGCCAGCAGCTTTCCACTAGCGGGTGCCTACGAGCAGTACTTC	CASSFPLAGAYEQYF
.	TRBJ1-6	TRBV6-5	TRBD1	TGTGCCAGCAGTTACTCCTATTTATGGGGACAGAATAATTCACCCCTCCACTTT	CASSYSYLWGQNNSPLHF
few	TRBJ2-1	TRBV7-3	.	TGTGCCAGCAGCTCATCACTAGGGGTCAATGAGCAGTTCTTC	CASSSSLGVNEQFF
few	TRBJ2-1	TRBV20-1	TRBD2	TGCAGTGCTACGCTTAGCGGGAGGGCGATGGCGGAGCAGTTCTTC	CSATLSGRAMAEQFF
many	TRBJ1-2	TRBV5-1	TRBD1	TGCGCCAGCAGCTTGGGGACAGGGAGCTATGGCTACACCTTC	CASSLGTGSYGYTF
few	TRBJ2-3	TRBV20-1	TRBD1	TGCAGTGCTAGAGGGACAGGGGTTGGGACAGATACGCAGTATTTT	CSARGTGVGTDTQYF
few	TRBJ2-3	TRBV3-1	.	TGTGCCAGCAGCCAAGATCTGGGACCCTACACAGATACGCAGTATTTT	CASSQDLGPYTDTQYF
few	TRBJ2-2	TRBV12-3/TRBV12-4	TRBD2	TGTGCCAGCAGTTCTGCGGTGCGGGAGAATCTCGGGGAGCTGTTTTTT	CASSSAVRENLGELFF
few	TRBJ2-5	TRBV20-1	.	TGCAGTGCTAGTCATGCGGGAACGGAGACCCAGTACTTC	CSASHAGTETQYF
.	TRBJ2-7	TRBV7-7	TRBD1	TGTGCTAGCAGCTTAGGGACAGCGAACGAGCAGTACTTC	CASSLGTANEQYF
.	TRBJ2-1	TRBV5-1	TRBD2	TGCGCCAGCAGCTTGGCAGCGGGAGCTGTAAATGAGCAGTTCTTC	CASSLAAGAVNEQFF
few	TRBJ2-5	TRBV7-8	.	TGTGCCAGCAGCTTGGGCAGGGGAGAGACCCAGTACTTC	CASSLGRGETQYF
.	TRBJ1-5	TRBV19	.	TGTGCCAGTAGTATTAGCCAGGGGAATCAGCCCCAGCATTTT	CASSISQGNQPQHF
many	TRBJ2-7	TRBV9	TRBD1	TGTGCCAGCAGCGTAGCAGGGGGTCCCTACGAGCAGTACTTC	CASSVAGGPYEQYF
few	TRBJ1-1	TRBV13	.	TGTGCCAGCAAAGCGGATCTCACTGAAGCTTTCTTT	CASKADLTEAFF